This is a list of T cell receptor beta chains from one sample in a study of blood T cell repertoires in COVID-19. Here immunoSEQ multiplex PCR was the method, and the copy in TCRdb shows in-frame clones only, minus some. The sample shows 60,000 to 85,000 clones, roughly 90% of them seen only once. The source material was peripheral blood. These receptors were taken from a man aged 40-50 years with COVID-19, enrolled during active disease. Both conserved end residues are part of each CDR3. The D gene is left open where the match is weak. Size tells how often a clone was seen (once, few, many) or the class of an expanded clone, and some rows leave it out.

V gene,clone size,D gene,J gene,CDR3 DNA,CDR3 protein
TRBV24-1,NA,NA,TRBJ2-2,TGTGCCACCAGTGACCCCACAGGGCCCACCGGGGAGCTGTTTTTT,CATSDPTGPTGELFF
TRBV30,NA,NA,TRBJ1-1,TGTGCCTGGAGTAGACTTGAGGCGTGGGCTTTCTTT,CAWSRLEAWAFF
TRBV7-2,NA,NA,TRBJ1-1,TGTGCCAGCAGCCTCGGACGGGGAGTGAACACTGAAGCTTTCTTT,CASSLGRGVNTEAFF
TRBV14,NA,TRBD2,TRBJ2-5,TGTGCCAGCAGCCAAGATGACGTAGGTCTAGCGGGGCAAGAGACCCAGTACTTC,CASSQDDVGLAGQETQYF
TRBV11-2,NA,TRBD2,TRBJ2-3,TGTGCCAGCAGCTGGTCAGCGGGGGCTAGCACAGATACGCAGTATTTT,CASSWSAGASTDTQYF
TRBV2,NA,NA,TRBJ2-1,TGTGCCAGCAGGGGTGACGGGGGGCATGAGCAGTTCTTC,CASRGDGGHEQFF
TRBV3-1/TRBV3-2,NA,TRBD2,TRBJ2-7,TGTGCCAGCAGCCAAGTTGGAGCGGGGGGCGCGGGGGACTACGAGCAGTACTTC,CASSQVGAGGAGDYEQYF
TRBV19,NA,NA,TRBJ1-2,TGTGCCAGTATCCCCGGCCGAGGGATCCCCTATGGCTACACCTTC,CASIPGRGIPYGYTF
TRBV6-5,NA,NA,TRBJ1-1,TGTGCCAGCAGTTACTTATATGAAGCTTTCTTT,CASSYLYEAFF
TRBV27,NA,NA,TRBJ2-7,TGTGCCAGCAGTAACAACTACGAGCAGTACTTC,CASSNNYEQYF
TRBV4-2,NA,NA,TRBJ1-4,TGTGCCAGCAGCTCACAGGGTCCAACTAATGAAAAACTGTTTTTT,CASSSQGPTNEKLFF
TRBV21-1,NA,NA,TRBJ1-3,TGTGCCAGCAGCACCCAGGGAACTGGAAACACCATATATTTT,CASSTQGTGNTIYF
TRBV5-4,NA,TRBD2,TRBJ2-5,TGTGCCACGCACCCTAGCGGGGGGGCCCGGGAGACCCAGTACTTC,CATHPSGGARETQYF
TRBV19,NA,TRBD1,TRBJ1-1,TGTGCCAGTAGGGACAGGGACACTGAAGCTTTCTTT,CASRDRDTEAFF
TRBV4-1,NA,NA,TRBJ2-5,TGCGCCAGCAGCCATTCGGTAGCGCCCCAAGAGACCCAGTACTTC,CASSHSVAPQETQYF
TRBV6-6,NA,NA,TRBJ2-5,TGTGCCAGCCACCGGGGGCAAGAGACCCAGTACTTC,CASHRGQETQYF
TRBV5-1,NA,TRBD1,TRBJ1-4,TGCGCCAGCAGCTTGGGACAGGGACGTGAAAAACTGTTTTTT,CASSLGQGREKLFF
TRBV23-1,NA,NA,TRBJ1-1,TGCGCCAGCAGTCATCTCCTGGGGGGGTCTCACCACGCTGAAGCTTTCTTT,CASSHLLGGSHHAEAFF
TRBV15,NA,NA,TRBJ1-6,TGTGCCACCAGCAGCGGGGTTCTTTCACCCCTCCACTTT,CATSSGVLSPLHF
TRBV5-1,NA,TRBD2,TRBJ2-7,TGCGCCAGCAGCGCCTCGGGGGGCTCCTACGAGCAGTACTTC,CASSASGGSYEQYF
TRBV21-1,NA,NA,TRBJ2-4,TGTGCCAGCCCATTATGGGGGCTTCTAGCCAAAAACATTCAGTACTTC,CASPLWGLLAKNIQYF
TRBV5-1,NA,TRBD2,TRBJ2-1,TGCGCCAGCAGCACCAACCGACTAGCGGGCTCTAATGAGCAGTTCTTC,CASSTNRLAGSNEQFF
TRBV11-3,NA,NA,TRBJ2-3,TGTGCCAGCAGCTTATTTATACGCGGTACGCAGTATTTT,CASSLFIRGTQYF
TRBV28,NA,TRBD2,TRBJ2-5,TGTGCCAGCAGTTTATTTGGGGAGGGGAGGGAGACCCAGTACTTC,CASSLFGEGRETQYF
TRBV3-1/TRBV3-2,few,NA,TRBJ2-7,TGTGCCAGCAGAGTATCGCTAGGTTCCGAGCAGTACTTC,CASRVSLGSEQYF
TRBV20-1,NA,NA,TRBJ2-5,TGCAGTGCTAATTCCCCGGGGGCCCAGTACTTC,CSANSPGAQYF
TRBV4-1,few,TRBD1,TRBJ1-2,TGCGCCAGCAGCCAACTACCGGGACAGGGGAACTATGGCTACACCTTC,CASSQLPGQGNYGYTF